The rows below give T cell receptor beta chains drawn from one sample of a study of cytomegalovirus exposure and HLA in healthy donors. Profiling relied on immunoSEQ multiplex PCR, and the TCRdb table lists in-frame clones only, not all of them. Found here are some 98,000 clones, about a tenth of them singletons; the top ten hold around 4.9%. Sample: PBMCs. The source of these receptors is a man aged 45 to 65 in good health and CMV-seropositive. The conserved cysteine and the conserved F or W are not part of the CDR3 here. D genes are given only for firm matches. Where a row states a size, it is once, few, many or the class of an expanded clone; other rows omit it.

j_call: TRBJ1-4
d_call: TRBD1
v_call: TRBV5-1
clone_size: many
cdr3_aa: ASRDRHNEKLF

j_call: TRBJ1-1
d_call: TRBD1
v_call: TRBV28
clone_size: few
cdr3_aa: ASSLRGLSTEAF

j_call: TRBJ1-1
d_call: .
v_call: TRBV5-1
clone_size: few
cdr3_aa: ASSPHLAPGTEAF

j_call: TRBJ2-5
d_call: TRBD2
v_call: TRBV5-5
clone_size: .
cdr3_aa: ASSFTPGLAGSGRETQY

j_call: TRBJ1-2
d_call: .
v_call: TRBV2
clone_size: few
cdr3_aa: ASTTLGGYGYT

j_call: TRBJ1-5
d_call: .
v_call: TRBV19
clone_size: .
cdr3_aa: ASSGGQYHSNQPQH

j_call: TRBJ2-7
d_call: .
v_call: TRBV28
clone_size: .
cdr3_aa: ASIGSLTYEQY

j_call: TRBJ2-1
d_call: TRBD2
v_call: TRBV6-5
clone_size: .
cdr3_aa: ASSGGRSYNEQF

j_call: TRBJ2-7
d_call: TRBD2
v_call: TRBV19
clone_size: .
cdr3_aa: ASQTSGTSYEQY

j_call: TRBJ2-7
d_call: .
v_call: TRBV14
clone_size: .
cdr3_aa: ASSLRPGLGTYEQY

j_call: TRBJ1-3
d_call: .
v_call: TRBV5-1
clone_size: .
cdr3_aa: ASSTSAGGSGNTIY

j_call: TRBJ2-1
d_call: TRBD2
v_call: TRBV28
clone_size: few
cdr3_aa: ASSLSGLAGGPWQF

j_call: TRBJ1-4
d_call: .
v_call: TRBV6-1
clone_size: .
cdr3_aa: ASTPRAGNEKLF

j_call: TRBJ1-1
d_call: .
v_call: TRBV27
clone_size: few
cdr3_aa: ASIPGFGRTEAF

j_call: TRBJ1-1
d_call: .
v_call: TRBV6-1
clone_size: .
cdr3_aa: ASTTEPMNTEAF

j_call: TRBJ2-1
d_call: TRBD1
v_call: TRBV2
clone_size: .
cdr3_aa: ASSGTGYNEQF

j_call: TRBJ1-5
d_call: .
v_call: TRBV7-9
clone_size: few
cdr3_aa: ASSQVGRGNQPQH

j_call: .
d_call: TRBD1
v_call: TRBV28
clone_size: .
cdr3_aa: ASRGGTGYEQY

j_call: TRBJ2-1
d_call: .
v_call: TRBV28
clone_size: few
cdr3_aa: ASSLQRRHNEQF

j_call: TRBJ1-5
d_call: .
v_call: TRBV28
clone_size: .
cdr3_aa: ASSLRGQSLAQPQH

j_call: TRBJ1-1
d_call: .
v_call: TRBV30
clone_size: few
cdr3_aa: AWSVDSRSGAF

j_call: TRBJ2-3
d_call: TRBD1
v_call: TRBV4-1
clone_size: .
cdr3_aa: ASSHFGGDRALFNTDTQY